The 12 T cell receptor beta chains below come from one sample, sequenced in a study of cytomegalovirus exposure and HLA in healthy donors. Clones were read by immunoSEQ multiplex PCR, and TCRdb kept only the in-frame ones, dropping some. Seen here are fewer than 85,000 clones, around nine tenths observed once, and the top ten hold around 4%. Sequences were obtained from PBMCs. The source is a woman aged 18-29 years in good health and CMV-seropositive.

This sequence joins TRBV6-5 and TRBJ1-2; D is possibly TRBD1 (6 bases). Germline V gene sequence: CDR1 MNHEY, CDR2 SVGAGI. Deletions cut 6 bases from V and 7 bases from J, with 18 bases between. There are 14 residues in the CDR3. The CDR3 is CASSPNTGFRGYTF. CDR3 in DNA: TGTGCCAGCAGCCCCAATACAGGGTTTCGTGGCTACACCTTC.

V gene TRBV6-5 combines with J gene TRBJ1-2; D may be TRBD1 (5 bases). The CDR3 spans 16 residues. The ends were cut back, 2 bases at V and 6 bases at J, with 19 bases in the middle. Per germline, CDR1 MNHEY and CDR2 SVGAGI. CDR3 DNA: TGTGCCAGCAGTTACCTAAAGGTGGAGGGGTACGATGGCTACACCTTC. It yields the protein CASSYLKVEGYDGYTF.

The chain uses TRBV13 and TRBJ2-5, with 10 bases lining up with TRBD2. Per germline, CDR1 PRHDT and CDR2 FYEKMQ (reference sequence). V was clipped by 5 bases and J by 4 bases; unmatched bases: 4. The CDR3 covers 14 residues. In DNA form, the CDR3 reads TGTGCCAGCAGCCCCCGACTAGCGGGAGAGACCCAGTACTTC. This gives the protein CASSPRLAGETQYF.

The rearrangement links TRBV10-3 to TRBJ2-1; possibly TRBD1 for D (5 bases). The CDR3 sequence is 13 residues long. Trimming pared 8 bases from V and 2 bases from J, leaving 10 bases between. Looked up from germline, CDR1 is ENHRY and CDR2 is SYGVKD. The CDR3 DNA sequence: TGTGCCATCGCAGTGGACACCTACAATGAGCAGTTCTTC. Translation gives CAIAVDTYNEQFF.

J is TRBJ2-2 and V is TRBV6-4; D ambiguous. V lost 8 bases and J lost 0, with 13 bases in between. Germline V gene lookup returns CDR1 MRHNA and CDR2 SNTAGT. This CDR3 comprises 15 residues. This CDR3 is CASARTETNTGELFF. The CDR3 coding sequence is TGTGCCAGCGCCCGTACAGAAACGAACACCGGGGAGCTGTTTTTT.

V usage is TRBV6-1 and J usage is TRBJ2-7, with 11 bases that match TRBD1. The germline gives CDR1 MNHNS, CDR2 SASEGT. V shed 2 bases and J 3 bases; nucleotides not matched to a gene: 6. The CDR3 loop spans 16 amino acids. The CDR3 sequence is CASSEIRDRGSYEQYF. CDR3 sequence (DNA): TGTGCCAGCAGTGAAATCCGGGACAGGGGGAGCTACGAGCAGTACTTC.

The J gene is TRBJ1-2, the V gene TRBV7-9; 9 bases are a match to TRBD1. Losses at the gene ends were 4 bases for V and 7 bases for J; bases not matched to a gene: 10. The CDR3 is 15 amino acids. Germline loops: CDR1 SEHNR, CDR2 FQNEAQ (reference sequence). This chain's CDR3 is CASSSRDRAPLGYTF. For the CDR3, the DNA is TGTGCCAGCAGCTCCCGGGACAGGGCTCCCCTTGGCTACACCTTC. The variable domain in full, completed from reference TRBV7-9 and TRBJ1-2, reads DTGVSQNPRHKITKRGQNVTFRCDPISEHNRLYWYRQTLGQGPEFLTYFQNEAQLEKSRLLSDRFSAERPKGSFSTLEIQRTEQGDSAMYLCASSSRDRAPLGYTFGSGTRLTVV.

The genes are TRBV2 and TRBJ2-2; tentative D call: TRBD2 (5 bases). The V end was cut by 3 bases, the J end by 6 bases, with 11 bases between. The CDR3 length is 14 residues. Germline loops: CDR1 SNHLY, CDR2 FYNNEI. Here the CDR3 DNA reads TGTGCCAGCAGTGAGGTGGGAGCGGCCGGGGAGCTGTTTTTT. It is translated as CASSEVGAAGELFF.

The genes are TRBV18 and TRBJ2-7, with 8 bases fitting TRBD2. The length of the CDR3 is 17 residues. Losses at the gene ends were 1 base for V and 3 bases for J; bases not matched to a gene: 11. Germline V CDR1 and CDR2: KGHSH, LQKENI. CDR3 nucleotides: TGTGCCAGCTCACCACTTTTCCCCAGCGGGAGTATCTACGAGCAGTACTTC. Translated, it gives CASSPLFPSGSIYEQYF.

The CDR3 reads CASSDLAGANTGELFF. Here the CDR3 DNA reads TGTGCCAGCAGTGACTTAGCGGGAGCGAACACCGGGGAGCTGTTTTTT. The rearrangement links TRBV6-4 to TRBJ2-2; 9 bases fit TRBD2. J gave up 0 bases and V 1 base, and 0 bases lay outside the gene matches. The CDR3 covers 16 residues. Germline V gives CDR1 MRHNA, CDR2 SNTAGT.

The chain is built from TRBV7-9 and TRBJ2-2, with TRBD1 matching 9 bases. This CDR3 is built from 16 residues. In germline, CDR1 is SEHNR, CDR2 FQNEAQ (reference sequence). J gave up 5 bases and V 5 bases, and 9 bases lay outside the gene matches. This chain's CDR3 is CASSPRDRVLTGELFF. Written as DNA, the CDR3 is TGTGCCAGCAGCCCTCGGGACAGGGTGTTAACCGGGGAGCTGTTTTTT.

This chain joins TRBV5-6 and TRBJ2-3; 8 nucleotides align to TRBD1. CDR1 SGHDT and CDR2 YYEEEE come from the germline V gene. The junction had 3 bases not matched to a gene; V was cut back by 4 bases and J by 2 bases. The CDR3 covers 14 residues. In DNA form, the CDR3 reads TGTGCCAGCAGCGGACAGGGAGTCACAGATACGCAGTATTTT. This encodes CASSGQGVTDTQYF. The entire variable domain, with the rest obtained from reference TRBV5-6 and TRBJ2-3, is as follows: DAGVTQSPTHLIKTRGQQVTLRCSPKSGHDTVSWYQQALGQGPQFIFQYYEEEERQRGNFPDRFSGHQFPNYSSELNVNALLLGDSALYLCASSGQGVTDTQYFGPGTRLTVL.